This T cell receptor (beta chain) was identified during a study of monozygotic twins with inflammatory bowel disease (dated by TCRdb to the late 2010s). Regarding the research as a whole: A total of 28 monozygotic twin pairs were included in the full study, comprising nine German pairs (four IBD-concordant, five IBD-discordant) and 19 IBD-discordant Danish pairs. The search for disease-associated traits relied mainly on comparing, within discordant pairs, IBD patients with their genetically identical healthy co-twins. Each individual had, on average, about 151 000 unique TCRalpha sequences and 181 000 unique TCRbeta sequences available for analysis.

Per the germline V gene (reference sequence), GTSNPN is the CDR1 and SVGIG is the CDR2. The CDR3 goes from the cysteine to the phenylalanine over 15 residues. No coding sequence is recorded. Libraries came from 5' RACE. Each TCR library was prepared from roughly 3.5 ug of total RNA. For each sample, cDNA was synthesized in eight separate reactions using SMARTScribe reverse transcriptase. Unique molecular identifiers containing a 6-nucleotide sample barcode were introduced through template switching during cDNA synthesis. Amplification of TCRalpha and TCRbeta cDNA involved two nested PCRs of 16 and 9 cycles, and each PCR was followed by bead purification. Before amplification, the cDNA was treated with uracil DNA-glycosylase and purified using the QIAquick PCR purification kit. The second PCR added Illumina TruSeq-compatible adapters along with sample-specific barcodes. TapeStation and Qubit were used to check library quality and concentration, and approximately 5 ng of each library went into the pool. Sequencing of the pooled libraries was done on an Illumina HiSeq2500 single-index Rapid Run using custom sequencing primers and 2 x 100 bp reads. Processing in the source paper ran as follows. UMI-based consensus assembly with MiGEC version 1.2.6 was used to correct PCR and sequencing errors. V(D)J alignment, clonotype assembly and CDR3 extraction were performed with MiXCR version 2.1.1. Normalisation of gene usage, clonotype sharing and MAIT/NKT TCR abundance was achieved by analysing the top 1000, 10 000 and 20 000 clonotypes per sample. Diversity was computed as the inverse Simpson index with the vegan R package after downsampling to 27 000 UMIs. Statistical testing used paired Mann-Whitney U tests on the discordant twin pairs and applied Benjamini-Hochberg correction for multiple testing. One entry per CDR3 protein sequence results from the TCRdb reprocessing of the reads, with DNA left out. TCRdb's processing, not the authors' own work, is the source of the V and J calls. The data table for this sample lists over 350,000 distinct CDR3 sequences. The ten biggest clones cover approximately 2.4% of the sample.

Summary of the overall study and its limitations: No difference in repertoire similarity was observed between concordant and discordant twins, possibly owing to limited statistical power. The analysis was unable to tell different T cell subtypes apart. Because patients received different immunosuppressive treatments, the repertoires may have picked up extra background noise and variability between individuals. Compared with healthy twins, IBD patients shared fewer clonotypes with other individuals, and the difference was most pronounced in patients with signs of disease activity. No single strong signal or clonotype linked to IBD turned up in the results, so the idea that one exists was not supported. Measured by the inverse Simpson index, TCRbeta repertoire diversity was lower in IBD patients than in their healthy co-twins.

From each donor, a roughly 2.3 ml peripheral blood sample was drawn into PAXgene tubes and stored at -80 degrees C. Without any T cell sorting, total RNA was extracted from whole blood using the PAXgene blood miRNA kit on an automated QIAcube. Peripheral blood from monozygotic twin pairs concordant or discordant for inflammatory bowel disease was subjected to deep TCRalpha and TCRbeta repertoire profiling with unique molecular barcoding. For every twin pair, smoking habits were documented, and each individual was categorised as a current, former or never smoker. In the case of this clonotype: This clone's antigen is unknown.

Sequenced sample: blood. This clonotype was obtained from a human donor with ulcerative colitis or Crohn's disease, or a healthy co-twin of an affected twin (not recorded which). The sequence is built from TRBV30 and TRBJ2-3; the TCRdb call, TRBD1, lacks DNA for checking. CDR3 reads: CAWSVGGRDTDTQYF.